Below are 32 T cell receptor beta chains sequenced from a single sample in a study of blood T cell repertoires in COVID-19. TCRdb keeps only in-frame clones here, not all; method: immunoSEQ multiplex PCR. The sample consists of about 170,000 clones, approximately 85% of them appearing once. Material: peripheral blood. These receptors were collected from a man aged 60-69 years who had recovered from COVID-19.

V gene TRBV6-1 combines with J gene TRBJ1-2, with 7 bases aligning to TRBD1. In germline, CDR1 is MNHNS, CDR2 SASEGT. The CDR3 sequence is 15 residues long. Trimming took 2 bases from V and 8 from J; bases not matched to a gene: 11. CDR3 DNA: TGTGCCAGCAGTGAATCGACAGGGATTACAGAGGGCTACACCTTC. Protein: CASSESTGITEGYTF.

This chain's CDR3 is CASSPLSREDGYTF. CDR3 nucleotide sequence: TGTGCCAGCTCACCACTATCCAGGGAAGATGGCTACACCTTC. This chain joins TRBV18 and TRBJ1-2; possibly TRBD1 for D (5 bases). This CDR3 region has 14 residues. V lost 1 base and J lost 6, with 12 bases in between. CDR1 is KGHSH and CDR2 is LQKENI in the germline V gene.

The rearrangement uses TRBV20-1 and TRBJ2-7; 7 nucleotides agree with TRBD2. This CDR3 is 15 amino acids long. J gave up 0 bases and V 3 bases, and 8 bases lay outside the gene matches. Germline lookup yields CDR1 DFQATT and CDR2 SNEGSKA (reference sequence). The CDR3 reads CSASRGSGDSYEQYF. CDR3 bases: TGCAGTGCTAGTAGGGGAAGCGGGGACTCCTACGAGCAGTACTTC.

This sequence joins TRBV5-4 and TRBJ1-1; D uncertain. The CDR3 sequence is 15 residues long. CDR1 SGHNT and CDR2 YYREEE come from the germline V gene (reference sequence). V lost 4 bases and J lost 1, with 14 bases in between. CDR3 loop: CASSPDWRWNTEAFF. The CDR3, as DNA: TGTGCCAGCAGCCCAGATTGGCGGTGGAACACTGAAGCTTTCTTT.

The CDR3 nucleotides read TGTGCCAGCTCCGTTGGGACAGGTGTCCGTCAGCCCCAGCATTTT. Its protein product is CASSVGTGVRQPQHF. The chain recombines TRBV18 with TRBJ1-5; 8 bases fit TRBD1. The CDR3 loop spans 15 amino acids. The J segment lost 6 bases and the V segment lost 6 bases, leaving 10 bases of the junction unmatched. CDR1 KGHSH and CDR2 LQKENI come from the germline V gene.

The chain employs TRBV19 and TRBJ2-7; 12 bases match TRBD2. Germline CDR1 reads LNHDA; CDR2 reads SQIVND (reference sequence). This CDR3 is built from 14 residues. J was trimmed by 1 base and V by 6 bases; bases with no gene match: 1. CDR3 protein: CASRGLAGSYEQYF. The CDR3 DNA sequence: TGTGCCAGTAGAGGACTAGCGGGGTCCTACGAGCAGTACTTC.

The rearrangement uses TRBV6-5 and TRBJ1-3, with a possible D match to TRBD1 (5 bases). V lost 0 bases and J lost 0, with 9 bases in between. Per germline, CDR1 MNHEY and CDR2 SVGAGI. CDR3 size: 16 residues. The CDR3 reads CASSYSPGLSGNTIYF. The CDR3 region has the DNA TGTGCCAGCAGTTACTCGCCAGGGCTCTCTGGAAACACCATATATTTT.

This clone has just one count. The chain joins TRBV13 to TRBJ1-2, with 8 positions matching TRBD1. The CDR3 loop spans 13 amino acids. V lost 2 bases, J lost 10 bases, and 6 bases stayed unmatched. The germline CDR1 and CDR2 sequences are PRHDT and FYEKMQ (reference sequence). CDR3 DNA: TGTGCCAGCAGCTTATTCGGACAGGGCATCTACACCTTC. It translates to CASSLFGQGIYTF.

The V call is TRBV6-5, the J call TRBJ1-1; 7 bases line up with TRBD1. Germline CDR1 reads MNHEY; CDR2 reads SVGAGI. Unmatched junction bases numbered 9, after V lost 5 bases and J lost 3 bases. The CDR3 is made up of 15 amino acids. The CDR3 nucleotides read TGTGCCAGCAGTACCGGGACAGCCTATGACACTGAAGCTTTCTTT. Protein product: CASSTGTAYDTEAFF.

This CDR3 is CASSSPVVVRGGVKNIQYF. As DNA, the CDR3 is TGTGCCAGCAGCTCCCCGGTCGTTGTCCGCGGGGGTGTCAAAAACATTCAGTACTTC. The V gene is TRBV7-9, the J gene TRBJ2-4, with TRBD2 matching 7 bases. The V gene's germline CDR1 is SEHNR and CDR2 FQNEAQ (reference sequence). The CDR3 runs to 19 residues. V shed 4 bases, J shed 3 bases, and the junction held 18 bases outside the gene matches. The full variable domain, rest sourced from reference TRBV7-9 and TRBJ2-4, is DTGVSQNPRHKITKRGQNVTFRCDPISEHNRLYWYRQTLGQGPEFLTYFQNEAQLEKSRLLSDRFSAERPKGSFSTLEIQRTEQGDSAMYLCASSSPVVVRGGVKNIQYFGAGTRLSVL.

The chain has TRBV7-2 and TRBJ1-5; D is undetermined. The CDR3 spans 16 residues. The V gene's germline CDR1 is SGHTA and CDR2 FQGNSA. Trimming removed 4 bases from V and 0 bases from J, with 13 bases in between. The CDR3 region has the DNA TGTGCCAGCAGCTGGCGTTCGGGAGATAGCAATCAGCCCCAGCATTTT. Its translation: CASSWRSGDSNQPQHF.

V gene TRBV5-1 combines with J gene TRBJ2-1; 8 nucleotides agree with TRBD1. The V and J ends lost 4 bases and 7 bases, in that order; junction bases with no gene match: 13. The CDR3 has 16 residues. Germline CDR1 and CDR2: SGHRS and YFSETQ. The DNA of the CDR3 is TGCGCCAGCAGCGCCACGGGACAGGACCTTTGGAATGAGCAGTTCTTC. This sequence encodes CASSATGQDLWNEQFF.

The V and J genes are TRBV2 and TRBJ1-1; D gene unclear. The V end lost 5 bases, the J end lost 10 bases, and 20 bases lay between the germline ends. Germline V lookup: CDR1 SNHLY, CDR2 FYNNEI. The CDR3 runs 14 residues. The CDR3 bases are TGTGCCAGCAGTCAAGGAGTAAGAAACCTCGGAGCTTTCTTT. Translated: CASSQGVRNLGAFF.

On this clone itself: Other DNA sequences within the sample encode an identical CDR3. V is TRBV6-2 or TRBV6-3 and J is TRBJ2-3, with D unresolved. Trimming removed 3 bases at V and 4 bases at J, with 11 bases between. CDR1 MNHEY and CDR2 SVGEGT come from the germline V gene. This CDR3 contains 14 residues. The CDR3 DNA is TGTGCCAGCAGTTATTCTTCGTCCGCAGATACGCAGTATTTT. It codes for CASSYSSSADTQYF.

In this sample, this clone turned up a few times. V is TRBV7-9 and J is TRBJ1-4; TRBD1 aligns across 9 bases. Trimming removed 5 bases from V and 7 bases from J; junction bases left unmatched: 11. Germline values: CDR1 SEHNR, CDR2 FQNEAQ (reference sequence). CDR3 size: 16 residues. This CDR3 reads CASSQNTGGAGEKLFF. CDR3 DNA: TGTGCCAGCAGCCAAAACACAGGGGGCGCCGGTGAAAAACTGTTTTTT.

The chain employs TRBV2 and TRBJ2-3; 11 nucleotides align to TRBD2. The CDR3 loop spans 16 amino acids. Germline V lookup: CDR1 SNHLY, CDR2 FYNNEI. The V and J ends lost 1 base and 5 bases, in that order; junction bases with no gene match: 5. The CDR3 sequence: CASSEGTSGGVDTQYF. CDR3 nucleotides: TGTGCCAGCAGTGAAGGCACTAGCGGGGGCGTAGATACGCAGTATTTT.

The J gene is TRBJ1-1, the V gene TRBV27, with 11 bases that match TRBD1. In germline, CDR1 is MNHEY, CDR2 SMNVEV (reference sequence). V lost 5 bases, J lost 8 bases, and 7 bases stayed unmatched. This CDR3 is built from 14 residues. The chain's CDR3 is CASSMGQGVLEAFF. CDR3 nucleotide sequence: TGTGCCAGCAGTATGGGACAGGGGGTCCTAGAAGCTTTCTTT.

J is TRBJ1-3 and V is TRBV10-2, with D tentatively TRBD1 (6 bases). Per the germline V gene, CDR1 is WSHSY and CDR2 is SAAADI. The CDR3 totals 14 residues. V was shortened by 3 bases and J by 4 bases, with 10 bases between the two germline ends. For the CDR3, the DNA is TGCGCCAGCAGTGAAGGGGGTTACGGAAACACCATATATTTT. Encoded protein: CASSEGGYGNTIYF.

The chain couples TRBV21-1 to TRBJ2-5; the listed D gene, TRBD1, was not tested against the DNA. TRBV21-1 is labeled a pseudogene. The CDR3 length is 16 residues. DNA for the CDR3: TGTGCCAGCAGCAAATTTCCCGGGACAGCCCAAGAGACCCAGTACTTC. It encodes CASSKFPGTAQETQYF.

The V call is TRBV3-1 (or the pseudogene TRBV3-2), the J call TRBJ2-1; TRBD2 aligns across 7 bases. The junction had 5 bases not matched to a gene; V was cut back by 1 base and J by 5 bases. The CDR3 runs to 15 residues. Per germline, CDR1 LGHDT and CDR2 YNNKEL (reference sequence). Here the CDR3 reads CASSQGSGLNNEQFF. CDR3 coding DNA: TGTGCCAGCAGCCAAGGTAGCGGGTTGAACAATGAGCAGTTCTTC.

In this sample, this clone turned up once. The chain combines TRBV5-1 with TRBJ2-1, with D possibly being TRBD2 (6 bases). The V and J ends lost 5 bases and 5 bases respectively, with 8 bases between them. From germline, CDR1 is SGHRS and CDR2 YFSETQ. This CDR3 comprises 12 residues. The CDR3 DNA reads TGCGCCAGCAGGGAGGGCGACAATGAGCAGTTCTTC. This encodes CASREGDNEQFF.

V gene TRBV7-2 combines with J gene TRBJ2-1; 11 bases fit TRBD2. The CDR3 is 12 residues long. The germline CDR1 and CDR2 sequences are SGHTA and FQGNSA. Trimming at V came to 6 bases and at J to 12 bases, leaving 4 bases not matched to a gene. DNA of the CDR3: TGTGCCAGCAGGCCTACTAGCGGGGGGCAGTTCTTC. This codes for CASRPTSGGQFF.

The CDR3 sequence is CASSVSGGGSGANVLTF. CDR3 nucleotide sequence: TGTGCCAGCAGCGTTTCAGGGGGCGGATCTGGGGCCAACGTCCTGACTTTC. The chain is built from TRBV9 and TRBJ2-6, with 8 bases that match TRBD1. This CDR3 has 17 residues. Germline CDR1 is SGDLS and CDR2 is YYNGEE. Trimming removed 2 bases from V and 1 base from J; junction bases left unmatched: 5.

This chain joins TRBV18 and TRBJ1-1; D is unresolved. Trimming removed 4 bases at V and 0 bases at J, with 6 bases between. Germline V lookup: CDR1 KGHSH, CDR2 LQKENI. This CDR3 has 13 amino acids. CDR3 region: CASSQSLNTEAFF. The CDR3, as DNA: TGTGCCAGCTCACAGAGCCTGAACACTGAAGCTTTCTTT.

The chain is built from TRBV9 and TRBJ1-6, with D possibly matching TRBD1 (5 bases). The V gene's germline CDR1 is SGDLS and CDR2 YYNGEE. V lost 1 base to trimming and J lost 3 bases, with 5 bases between them. There are 14 residues in the CDR3. For the CDR3, the DNA is TGTGCCAGCAGCGTACAGGGCTATAATTCACCCCTCCACTTT. Amino acid sequence: CASSVQGYNSPLHF.

The V gene is TRBV6-5, the J gene TRBJ1-5; TRBD1 might be the D (5 bases). Germline V CDR1 and CDR2: MNHEY, SVGAGI. Trimming pared 6 bases from V and 6 bases from J, leaving 18 bases between. The CDR3 has 15 residues. The CDR3 spells CASRSRQFGTQPQHF. The CDR3 DNA follows: TGTGCCAGCAGATCCCGACAGTTTGGCACTCAGCCCCAGCATTTT.

CDR3 nucleotides: TGTGCCATCAGTGGATCGGGATCAAACTACGAGCAGTACTTC. It specifies CAISGSGSNYEQYF. This chain joins TRBV10-3 and TRBJ2-7; a possible D gene is TRBD2 (5 bases). In germline, CDR1 is ENHRY, CDR2 SYGVKD. V was clipped by 4 bases and J by 3 bases, with 13 bases between them. The CDR3 has 14 residues.

The chain is built from TRBV30 and TRBJ2-3, with 7 nucleotides matching TRBD2. The CDR3 runs 17 residues. The V segment lost 4 bases and the J segment 4 bases; nucleotides outside the gene matches: 17. Germline CDR1 reads GTSNPN; CDR2 reads SVGIG (reference sequence). The CDR3 sequence: CAWMRSRGGLGADTQYF. In DNA form, the CDR3 reads TGTGCCTGGATGCGCAGCCGCGGAGGACTAGGTGCAGATACGCAGTATTTT. Full variable domain (missing parts from reference TRBV30 and TRBJ2-3): SQTIHQWPATLVQPVGSPLSLECTVEGTSNPNLYWYRQAAGRGLQLLFYSVGIGQISSEVPQNLSASRPQDRQFILSSKKLLLSDSGFYLCAWMRSRGGLGADTQYFGPGTRLTVL.

The rearrangement joins TRBV6-1 to TRBJ1-3; 9 bases fit TRBD1. The CDR3 has 15 residues. J was trimmed by 3 bases and V by 3 bases; bases with no gene match: 3. Germline assignment: CDR1 MNHNS and CDR2 SASEGT. For the CDR3, the DNA is TGTGCCAGCAGTGAGACAGGGGGTCATGGAAACACCATATATTTT. Protein: CASSETGGHGNTIYF.

The rearrangement joins TRBV5-1 to TRBJ1-1; D might be TRBD1 (5 bases). CDR1 is SGHRS and CDR2 is YFSETQ in the germline V gene. The CDR3 is made up of 15 amino acids. V was pared by 0 bases and J by 5 bases, with 14 bases between. Here the CDR3 reads CASSLASGGETEAFF. The DNA for the CDR3 is TGCGCCAGCAGCTTGGCGTCTGGGGGGGAGACTGAAGCTTTCTTT.

V is TRBV11-2 and J is TRBJ1-2, with D possibly TRBD1 on 5 matching bases. Trimming stripped 0 bases from V and 3 bases from J, with 11 bases between. This CDR3 comprises 15 residues. CDR1 is SGHAT and CDR2 is FQNNGV in the germline V gene. DNA for the CDR3: TGTGCCAGCAGCTTAGATCACAGGATTTACTATGGCTACACCTTC. The encoded protein is CASSLDHRIYYGYTF.

The chain carries TRBV6-2 or TRBV6-3 and TRBJ2-3, with D possibly being TRBD2 (6 bases). The V gene's germline CDR1 is MNHEY and CDR2 SVGEGT. V lost 6 bases to trimming and J lost 3 bases, with 16 bases between them. The CDR3 is 15 amino acids. CDR3 amino acids: CASSQGGGETDTQYF. In DNA, the CDR3 is TGTGCCAGCAGCCAGGGAGGCGGGGAGACAGATACGCAGTATTTT.